This T cell receptor beta chain was sequenced for a study of CD8 T cells in ankylosing spondylitis. This clonotype has more than one count but fewer than ten. Its antigen is as yet unknown. From germline, CDR1 is MNHEY and CDR2 SVGAGI. V shed 1 base and J 4 bases; nucleotides not matched to a gene: 5. This CDR3 region has 16 residues. General observations from the study: The authors reported significant enrichment of disease-linked clones in matched ankylosing spondylitis synovial fluid.

MiXCR was run by TCRdb on the 5' RACE reads, yielding one entry per CDR3 protein. The sample comprises about 130,000 distinct CDR3 sequences, approximately 13% of which are singletons, and around 3% rests with the top ten. This sequence joins TRBV6-5 and TRBJ2-1; 9 bases fit TRBD2. The sample taken for sequencing was blood, either unsorted or a sorted T cell fraction (not recorded which). The clonotype was recovered from a female donor with ankylosing spondylitis or in good health (not recorded which). The DNA of the CDR3 is TGTGCCAGCAGTTACTGGCGGGAGGGGTTGTACAATGAGCAGTTCTTC. It yields the protein CASSYWREGLYNEQFF.